This TCR beta chain was sequenced for a study of T cells after yellow fever vaccination. Points from the study as a whole: Clonotypes found in both CD4 and CD8 compartments made up a small share. Contamination by abundant bulk-population clonotypes could be present in FACS-sorted repertoires.

TCRdb passed the 5' RACE reads through MiXCR, listing each CDR3 protein once. The sample shows 200,000 to 300,000 distinct CDR3 sequences, less than 9% of them seen only once. This clonotype was detected many times. What it binds is not known. The CDR3 is made up of 15 amino acids. CDR1 is SGHVS and CDR2 is FQNEAQ in the germline V gene. Between the trimmed V and J ends, which lost 0 bases and 5 bases, there was a span of 10 bases. This chain connects TRBV7-8 to TRBJ2-2; D possibly uses TRBD1 or TRBD2 (5 bases each). Sequencing used CD4+ T cells sorted from PBMCs, obtained 15 days after the yellow fever booster vaccination. This sequence originates from a man aged 25 to 40 who received the YFV17D yellow fever vaccine. DNA of the CDR3: TGTGCCAGCAGCTTAGCGGGACGTATAACCGGGGAGCTGTTTTTT. Encoded protein: CASSLAGRITGELFF.